The 17 T cell receptor beta chains listed next were all sequenced from one sample in a study of blood T cell repertoires in COVID-19. Generated by immunoSEQ multiplex PCR, the TCRdb table keeps only in-frame clones and is missing some. Found here are about 270,000 clones, more than 85% of them singletons; the top ten hold 2.8%. The sequenced sample was PBMCs or T cells enriched from blood (not recorded which). These receptors came from a man aged 35 to 55 who had been exposed to COVID-19.

This chain joins TRBV3-1 (or the pseudogene TRBV3-2) and TRBJ2-1, with 7 bases that match TRBD2. The germline V gene has CDR1 LGHDT and CDR2 YNNKEL (reference sequence). The CDR3 length is 16 residues. J was trimmed by 10 bases and V by 0 bases; bases with no gene match: 12. For the CDR3, the DNA is TGTGCCAGCAGCCAAGATGAGCGGGACCCCTTGGGAGAGCAGTTCTTC. Translation gives CASSQDERDPLGEQFF.

V and J are TRBV19 and TRBJ1-1; D gene uncertain. Trimming left V 3 bases short and J 0 bases short, with 8 bases between. The CDR3 has 14 residues. The germline V gene encodes CDR1 LNHDA and CDR2 SQIVND (reference sequence). The CDR3 DNA is TGTGCCAGTAGTATCCGGGGAGTGAACACTGAAGCTTTCTTT. Protein sequence: CASSIRGVNTEAFF. Combining the CDR3 with reference TRBV19 and TRBJ1-1 gives the whole variable domain DGGITQSPKYLFRKEGQNVTLSCEQNLNHDAMYWYRQDPGQGLRLIYYSQIVNDFQKGDIAEGYSVSREKKESFPLTVTSAQKNPTAFYLCASSIRGVNTEAFFGQGTRLTVV.

This rearrangement joins TRBV24-1 to TRBJ2-1, with D perhaps TRBD1 (5 bases). V was shortened by 1 base and J by 4 bases, with 7 bases between the two germline ends. This CDR3 has 14 amino acids. Germline-derived CDR1 and CDR2 are KGHDR and SFDVKD. CDR3 amino acids: CATSDFRVYNEQFF. The CDR3 DNA follows: TGTGCCACCAGTGATTTCAGGGTATACAATGAGCAGTTCTTC.

A remark on this clone: The sample carries other DNA sequences with the same CDR3. The V gene is TRBV18, the J gene TRBJ1-1; D might be TRBD1 (5 bases). CDR1 KGHSH and CDR2 LQKENI come from the germline V gene. V was cut by 5 bases and J by 1 base, with 8 bases left in between. This CDR3 comprises 13 residues. The CDR3 sequence is CASSLDRNTEAFF. The CDR3 DNA sequence: TGTGCCAGCTCATTAGACAGGAACACTGAAGCTTTCTTT.

The gene calls are TRBV14 and TRBJ2-3; D is undetermined. Germline-derived CDR1 and CDR2 are SGHDN and FVKESK. CDR3 length equals 15 residues. The V gene lost 4 bases and the J gene lost 0 bases, with 11 bases spanning the gap. CDR3: CASSLGLYSTDTQYF. DNA for the CDR3: TGTGCCAGCAGCCTCGGGTTGTATAGCACAGATACGCAGTATTTT. The full variable domain, completed using reference TRBV14 and TRBJ2-3, is EAGVTQFPSHSVIEKGQTVTLRCDPISGHDNLYWYRRVMGKEIKFLLHFVKESKQDESGMPNNRFLAERTGGTYSTLKVQPAELEDSGVYFCASSLGLYSTDTQYFGPGTRLTVL.

V and J are TRBV7-8 and TRBJ2-7; possibly TRBD2 for D (6 bases). The V gene's germline CDR1 is SGHVS and CDR2 FQNEAQ. This CDR3 contains 17 residues. Deletions cut 5 bases from V and 0 bases from J, with 20 bases between. The CDR3 region has the DNA TGTGCCAGCAGCCTCGAATCAGGGACTGGCAGCTCCTACGAGCAGTACTTC. Protein product: CASSLESGTGSSYEQYF.

The chain is built from TRBV20-1 and TRBJ1-1; TRBD1 aligns across 9 bases. Losses at the gene ends were 6 bases for V and 1 base for J; bases not matched to a gene: 15. Germline V lookup: CDR1 DFQATT, CDR2 SNEGSKA (reference sequence). The CDR3 sequence is 17 residues long. The CDR3 reads CSASGTGTPSGNTEAFF. CDR3 bases: TGCAGTGCGAGTGGGACAGGGACTCCCTCTGGGAACACTGAAGCTTTCTTT.

The chain couples TRBV7-2 to TRBJ2-7; 12 positions agree with TRBD1. Germline CDR1 is SGHTA and CDR2 is FQGNSA. This CDR3 has 17 residues. V shed 4 bases, J shed 5 bases, and the junction held 12 bases outside the gene matches. In DNA form, the CDR3 reads TGTGCCAGCAGCTCCGGGACAGGGGGCTTTTATATCCACGAGCAGTACTTC. It encodes CASSSGTGGFYIHEQYF. The full variable domain, in which reference TRBV7-2 and TRBJ2-7 provide the parts outside the CDR3, is GAGVSQSPSNKVTEKGKDVELRCDPISGHTALYWYRQSLGQGLEFLIYFQGNSAPDKSGLPSDRFSAERTGGSVSTLTIQRTQQEDSAVYLCASSSGTGGFYIHEQYFGPGTRLTVT.

The genes are TRBV7-3 and TRBJ1-3; D not certain. The CDR3 runs to 15 residues. Trimming stripped 1 base from V and 2 bases from J, with 9 bases between. CDR1 and CDR2 (germline): SGHTA, FQGTGA. CDR3 in amino acids: CASSLSHSPGNTIYF. CDR3 nucleotide sequence: TGTGCCAGCAGCTTAAGCCACTCCCCTGGAAACACCATATATTTT.

J is TRBJ2-1 and V is TRBV19; TRBD2 might be the D (5 bases). The CDR3 runs to 16 residues. V dropped 6 bases and J dropped 0 bases, with 15 bases sitting between them. From germline, CDR1 is LNHDA and CDR2 SQIVND (reference sequence). Written as DNA, the CDR3 is TGTGCCAGTAGCCCCGAGCCGCGGGTCTCCTACAATGAGCAGTTCTTC. Amino acids: CASSPEPRVSYNEQFF.

The chain recombines TRBV28 with TRBJ1-5, with D hard to call. This CDR3 is 15 amino acids long. Per germline, CDR1 MDHEN and CDR2 SYDVKM. Trimming took 2 bases from V and 7 from J, leaving 15 bases between them. The CDR3, as DNA: TGTGCCAGCAGTTTACGGAGGCAGGAGGGCCAGCCCCAGCATTTT. Translation: CASSLRRQEGQPQHF. Using reference TRBV28 and TRBJ1-5 for the parts outside the CDR3, the full variable domain is DVKVTQSSRYLVKRTGEKVFLECVQDMDHENMFWYRQDPGLGLRLIYFSYDVKMKEKGDIPEGYSVSREKKERFSLILESASTNQTSMYLCASSLRRQEGQPQHFGDGTRLSIL.

V and J are TRBV27 and TRBJ1-4; possibly TRBD1 for D (6 bases). Germline-derived CDR1 and CDR2 are MNHEY and SMNVEV (reference sequence). Trimming stripped 4 bases from V and 7 bases from J, with 16 bases between. The CDR3 has 15 residues. This chain's CDR3 is CASSYYSGVGEKLFF. CDR3 in DNA: TGTGCCAGCAGTTACTACTCAGGGGTTGGTGAAAAACTGTTTTTT.

V usage is TRBV4-3 and J usage is TRBJ2-5; 10 bases match TRBD2. The CDR3 loop spans 16 amino acids. Losses at the gene ends were 1 base for V and 7 bases for J; bases not matched to a gene: 9. Germline values: CDR1 LGHNA, CDR2 YSLEER. CDR3 sequence: CASSQGTSGLQGTQYF. The CDR3 DNA reads as TGCGCCAGCAGCCAAGGGACTAGCGGCCTTCAGGGGACCCAGTACTTC.

The chain combines TRBV5-6 with TRBJ2-5; the D gene is possibly TRBD2 (6 bases). V lost 2 bases and J 2 bases, leaving 7 bases between the germline ends. The CDR3 loop spans 13 amino acids. From germline, CDR1 is SGHDT and CDR2 YYEEEE. CDR3 DNA: TGTGCCAGCAGCTTCCGGGGGCAAGAGACCCAGTACTTC. Translating gives CASSFRGQETQYF. The full variable domain, rest sourced from reference TRBV5-6 and TRBJ2-5, is DAGVTQSPTHLIKTRGQQVTLRCSPKSGHDTVSWYQQALGQGPQFIFQYYEEEERQRGNFPDRFSGHQFPNYSSELNVNALLLGDSALYLCASSFRGQETQYFGPGTRLLVL.

The chain recombines TRBV30 with TRBJ1-6, with TRBD1 matching 11 bases. Germline V gene lookup returns CDR1 GTSNPN and CDR2 SVGIG (reference sequence). The CDR3 is 13 amino acids. The J segment lost 5 bases and the V segment lost 8 bases, leaving 2 bases of the junction unmatched. CDR3 nucleotide sequence: TGTGCCGGGGACAGGGGGAATAATTCACCCCTCCACTTT. This encodes CAGDRGNNSPLHF. Full variable domain (rest looked up from reference TRBV30 and TRBJ1-6): SQTIHQWPATLVQPVGSPLSLECTVEGTSNPNLYWYRQAAGRGLQLLFYSVGIGQISSEVPQNLSASRPQDRQFILSSKKLLLSDSGFYLCAGDRGNNSPLHFGNGTRLTVT.

With respect to this clone: At one end the junction does not follow the germline gene, possibly because of a read error. The J gene is TRBJ2-1, the V gene TRBV30; 10 bases line up with TRBD1. CDR3 length: 15 residues. Germline lookup yields CDR1 GTSNPN and CDR2 SVGIG (reference sequence). This CDR3 reads CAWNWVTGGYDEQFF. CDR3 nucleotides: TGTGCCTGGAATTGGGTGACAGGGGGCTACGATGAGCAGTTCTTC. Supplemented by reference TRBV30 and TRBJ2-1, the full variable domain reads SQTIHQWPATLVQPVGSPLSLECTVEGTSNPNLYWYRQAAGRGLQLLFYSVGIGQISSEVPQNLSASRPQDRQFILSSKKLLLSDSGFYLCAWNWVTGGYDEQFFGPGTRLTVL.

The CDR3 here is CAIGGQGGMNTEAFF. The CDR3 bases are TGTGCCATCGGTGGACAGGGGGGCATGAACACTGAAGCTTTCTTT. The chain has TRBV10-3 and TRBJ1-1; 10 bases map to TRBD1. CDR3 length: 15 residues. V gave up 8 bases and J gave up 0 bases; unmatched junction bases: 6. The germline CDR1 and CDR2 sequences are ENHRY and SYGVKD.